This T cell receptor beta chain originates from a study of CD4 T cells in relation to SARS-CoV-2 and coronaviruses listed by TCRdb under 2021. Study-wide context: The ViraFEST assay cultured PBMCs with antigen for 10 days, then sequenced TCR beta CDR3s to find antigen-specific clonal expansions. A median age of around 35 years, with a range of about 21 to 72 years, was recorded for the full convalescent cohort of over ten patients. The roughly 12 convalescent patients included 8 males and 4 females; two subjects were Hispanic. Using patient-derived lymphoblastoid cell lines, the shared crossreactive spike epitopes were mapped to their HLA restriction. Memory CD4+ T cell crossreactivity between SARS-CoV-2 and common cold coronavirus spike proteins was assessed at the TCR clonotype level in the study. The Adaptive Biotechnologies TCR-sequencing kit was used to sequence samples from a few pre-COVID donors and the naive versus memory experiments, whereas other data were Illumina-based. A different, Illumina-based TCR-beta assay was used to sequence expansion assays from other donors in the study.

For this clone: The clone's antigen remains unknown. No base quality information exists; no much larger clone differs at one position.

What the study reported, not specific to this receptor: Small numbers of patients and of tested TCRs limited the study. Pre-pandemic and post-infection samples were not both contributed by any donor, so tracing of the source of pre-existing responses was limited. In roughly 70% of donors, memory CD4+ clonotypes turned up that crossrecognized SARS-CoV-2 and at least one common cold coronavirus spike. Crossreactivity analysis was centred on spike protein, so crossreactivity against other viral proteins was not assessed. Compared with monoreactive clones, crossreactive clones had significantly weaker SARS-CoV-2-driven expansion, a result consistent with antigenic imprinting. Naive versus memory sequencing indicated that memory recall responses, rather than primary responses primed during culture, are detected by the assay.

DNA from CEF-cultured naive and memory CD4+ T cells underwent immunoSEQ TCR-beta sequencing at survey level. The original methods were these. During preprocessing, nonproductive sequences were removed, along with CDR3s that did not begin with C, did not end with F or W, or were shorter than 7 amino acids. The MANAFEST web app identified antigen-specific clonotypes based on expansion compared with the reference and other culture wells. To be counted as positive, a clone had to show significant expansion compared with the reference culture, at an FDR below 0.05, in 2 of 3 replicate wells. A further requirement for positive clones was significant expansion compared with all other tandem wells, along with an odds ratio above 5. Cultured and uncultured naive and memory CD4+ repertoires were searched for previously identified spike- and CEF-reactive CDR3s. CDR3 homology was measured as pairwise Levenshtein distance, computed with the stringdist R package after trimming three terminal residues from each end. As stored in TCRdb, this immuneACCESS dataset retains in-frame rearrangements with V and J assigned. A fraction of the clones does not appear; measured against another copy, unresolved V genes explain less than half of the discrepancy, and the remainder lacks a known reason. V and J calls and clone size are given by that table; D and trimming were obtained from the DNA. This sample holds approximately 31,000 clones; more than 60% were observed only once. The ten largest clones capture under 3.5% of the sample.

Naive and memory CD4+ T cells were separated from cryopreserved PBMCs by CD4 enrichment followed by EasySep naive CD4+ T cell enrichment. Sorted naive or memory CD4+ T cells (about 97,000) were grown at a 1:1 ratio with T cell-depleted PBMCs and CEF peptides for around eleven days. In general, triplicate replicate wells were used for every peptide culture condition. Ficoll-Paque PLUS gradient centrifugation was used to isolate PBMCs from leukapheresis product or whole blood. The PBMCs went either fresh into the expansion assay or into cryopreservation at -140 degrees C. The QIAamp Micro DNA Kit was used to extract genomic DNA from the CD4+ T cells. The material sequenced was memory CD4+ T cells from PBMCs, cultured in vitro. Interpreted using the paper, the cell subset or site label stands for: memory (non-naive) CD4+ T cells. The receptor was isolated from an adult with COVID-19.

In nucleotides, the sequence is TGTGCCAGCAGCTTCTCAGGGGGCGTTGGCTACACCTTC. The encoded protein is CASSFSGGVGYTF. This sequence uses TRBV11-3 and TRBJ1-2; 8 of the junction bases match TRBD1. CDR1 SGHNT and CDR2 YENEEA are derived from the germline V gene. From the cysteine through the phenylalanine, the CDR3 covers 13 amino acids. Only the CDR3 portion is preserved as DNA: 39 bases, with reading frame beginning at the first base. V and J are trimmed by 3 bases and 7 bases, and the gene matches miss 4 bases of the junction.